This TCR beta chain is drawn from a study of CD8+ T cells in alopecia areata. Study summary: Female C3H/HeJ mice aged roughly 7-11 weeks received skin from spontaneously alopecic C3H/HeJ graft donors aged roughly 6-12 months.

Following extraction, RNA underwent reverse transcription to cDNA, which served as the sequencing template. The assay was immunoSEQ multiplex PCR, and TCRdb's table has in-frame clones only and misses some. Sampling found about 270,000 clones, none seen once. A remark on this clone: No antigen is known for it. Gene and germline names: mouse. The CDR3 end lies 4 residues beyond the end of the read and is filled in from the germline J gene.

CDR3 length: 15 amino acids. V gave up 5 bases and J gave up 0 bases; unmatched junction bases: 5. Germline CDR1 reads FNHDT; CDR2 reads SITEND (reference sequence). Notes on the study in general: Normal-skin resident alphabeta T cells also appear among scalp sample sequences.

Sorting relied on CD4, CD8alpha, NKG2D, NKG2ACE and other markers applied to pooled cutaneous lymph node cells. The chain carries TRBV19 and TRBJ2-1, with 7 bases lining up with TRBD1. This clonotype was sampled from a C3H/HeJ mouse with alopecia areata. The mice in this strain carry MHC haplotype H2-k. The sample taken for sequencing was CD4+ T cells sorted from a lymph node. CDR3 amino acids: CASRVRGSNYAEQFF. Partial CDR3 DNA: TGTGCCAGCAGGGTCAGGGGGTCTAACTATGCT.